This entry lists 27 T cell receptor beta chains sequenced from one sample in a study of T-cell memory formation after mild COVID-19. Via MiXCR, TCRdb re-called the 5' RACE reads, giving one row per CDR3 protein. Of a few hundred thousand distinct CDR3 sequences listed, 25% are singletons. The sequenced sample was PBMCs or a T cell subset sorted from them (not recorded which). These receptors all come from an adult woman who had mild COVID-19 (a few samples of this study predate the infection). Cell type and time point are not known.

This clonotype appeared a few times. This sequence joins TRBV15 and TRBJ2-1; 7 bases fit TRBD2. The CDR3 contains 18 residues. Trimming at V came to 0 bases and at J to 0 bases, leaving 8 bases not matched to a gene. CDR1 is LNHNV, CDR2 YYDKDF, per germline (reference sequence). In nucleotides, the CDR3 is TGTGCCACCAGCAGAGATAATAATGGCGGGAGCTCCTACAATGAGCAGTTCTTC. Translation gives CATSRDNNGGSSYNEQFF.

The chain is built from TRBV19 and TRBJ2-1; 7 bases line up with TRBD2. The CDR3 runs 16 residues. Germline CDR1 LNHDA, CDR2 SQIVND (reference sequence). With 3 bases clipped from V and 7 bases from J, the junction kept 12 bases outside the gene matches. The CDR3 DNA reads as TGTGCCAGTAGTATCCCCCCTCGCGGGAGTGGGAATGAGCAGTTCTTC. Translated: CASSIPPRGSGNEQFF. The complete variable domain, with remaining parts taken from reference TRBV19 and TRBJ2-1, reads DGGITQSPKYLFRKEGQNVTLSCEQNLNHDAMYWYRQDPGQGLRLIYYSQIVNDFQKGDIAEGYSVSREKKESFPLTVTSAQKNPTAFYLCASSIPPRGSGNEQFFGPGTRLTVL.

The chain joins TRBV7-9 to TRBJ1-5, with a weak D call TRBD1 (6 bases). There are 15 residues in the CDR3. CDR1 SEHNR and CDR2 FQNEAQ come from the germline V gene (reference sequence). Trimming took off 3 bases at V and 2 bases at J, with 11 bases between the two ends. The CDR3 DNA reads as TGTGCCAGCAGCTTGCAGGGGATGGGCAATCAGCCCCAGCATTTT. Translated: CASSLQGMGNQPQHF. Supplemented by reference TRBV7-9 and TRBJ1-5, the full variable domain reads DTGVSQNPRHKITKRGQNVTFRCDPISEHNRLYWYRQTLGQGPEFLTYFQNEAQLEKSRLLSDRFSAERPKGSFSTLEIQRTEQGDSAMYLCASSLQGMGNQPQHFGDGTRLSIL.

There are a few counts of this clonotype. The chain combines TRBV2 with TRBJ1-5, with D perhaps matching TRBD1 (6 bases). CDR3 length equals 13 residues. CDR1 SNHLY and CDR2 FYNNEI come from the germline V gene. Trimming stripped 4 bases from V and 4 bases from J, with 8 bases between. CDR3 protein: CASSAGVNQPQHF. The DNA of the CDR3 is TGTGCCAGCAGTGCAGGGGTAAATCAGCCCCAGCATTTT.

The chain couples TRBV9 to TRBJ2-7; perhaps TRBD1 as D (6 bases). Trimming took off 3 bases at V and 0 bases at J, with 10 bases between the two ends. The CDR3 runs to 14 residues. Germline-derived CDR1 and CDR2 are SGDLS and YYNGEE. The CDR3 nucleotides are TGTGCCAGCAGCGGTAGACAGGACTCCTACGAGCAGTACTTC. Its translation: CASSGRQDSYEQYF.

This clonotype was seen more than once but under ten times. The DNA for the CDR3 is TGCAGTGCTCAGAGACTGGGGGCCGCCGGTGCGGATACGCAGTATTTT. Residues: CSAQRLGAAGADTQYF. The chain carries TRBV20-1 and TRBJ2-3; D is perhaps TRBD1 (6 bases). Germline V gene lookup returns CDR1 DFQATT and CDR2 SNEGSKA (reference sequence). V was pared by 5 bases and J by 6 bases, with 24 bases between. This CDR3 comprises 16 residues.

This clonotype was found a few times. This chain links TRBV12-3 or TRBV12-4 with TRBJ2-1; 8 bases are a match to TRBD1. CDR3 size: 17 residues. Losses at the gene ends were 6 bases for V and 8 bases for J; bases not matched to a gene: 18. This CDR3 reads CASRSGQGVGGRHEQFF. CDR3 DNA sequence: TGTGCCAGCAGATCAGGACAGGGAGTGGGAGGCCGTCATGAGCAGTTCTTC.

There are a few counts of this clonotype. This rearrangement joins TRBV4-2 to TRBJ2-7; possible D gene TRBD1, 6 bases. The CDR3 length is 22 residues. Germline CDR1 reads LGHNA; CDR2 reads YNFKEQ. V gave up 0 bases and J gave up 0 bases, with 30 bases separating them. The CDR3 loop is CASSQDPPKTGRRPTGSYEQYF. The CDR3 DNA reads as TGTGCCAGCAGCCAAGATCCGCCTAAAACAGGGAGACGACCGACGGGCTCCTACGAGCAGTACTTC.

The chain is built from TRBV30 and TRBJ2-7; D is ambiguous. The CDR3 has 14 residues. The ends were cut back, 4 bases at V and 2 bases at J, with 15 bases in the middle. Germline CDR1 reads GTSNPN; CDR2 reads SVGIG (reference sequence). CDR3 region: CAWTDQAHPYEQYF. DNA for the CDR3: TGTGCCTGGACTGATCAAGCCCATCCCTACGAGCAGTACTTC. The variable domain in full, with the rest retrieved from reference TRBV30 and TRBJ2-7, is SQTIHQWPATLVQPVGSPLSLECTVEGTSNPNLYWYRQAAGRGLQLLFYSVGIGQISSEVPQNLSASRPQDRQFILSSKKLLLSDSGFYLCAWTDQAHPYEQYFGPGTRLTVT.

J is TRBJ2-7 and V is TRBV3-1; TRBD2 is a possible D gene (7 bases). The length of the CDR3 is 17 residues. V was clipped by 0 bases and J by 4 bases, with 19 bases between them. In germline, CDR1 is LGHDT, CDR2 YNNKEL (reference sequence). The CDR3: CASSQDHGGGGEYEQYF. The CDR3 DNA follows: TGTGCCAGCAGCCAAGACCACGGTGGCGGGGGCGAGTACGAGCAGTACTTC.

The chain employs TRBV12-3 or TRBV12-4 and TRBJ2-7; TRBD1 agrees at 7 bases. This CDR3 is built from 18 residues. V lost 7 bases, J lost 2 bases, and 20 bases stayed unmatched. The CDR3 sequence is CASTETGPPGTVTYEQYF. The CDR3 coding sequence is TGTGCCAGCACCGAAACGGGACCACCCGGGACAGTAACCTACGAGCAGTACTTC.

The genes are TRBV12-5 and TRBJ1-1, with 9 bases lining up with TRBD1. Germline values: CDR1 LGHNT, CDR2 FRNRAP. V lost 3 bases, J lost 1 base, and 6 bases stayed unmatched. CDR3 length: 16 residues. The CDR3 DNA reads TGTGCTAGTGGTTTTGGGGGACAGGGCCAGAACACTGAAGCTTTCTTT. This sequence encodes CASGFGGQGQNTEAFF. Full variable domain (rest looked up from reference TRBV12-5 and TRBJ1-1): DARVTQTPRHKVTEMGQEVTMRCQPILGHNTVFWYRQTMMQGLELLAYFRNRAPLDDSGMPKDRFSAEMPDATLATLKIQPSEPRDSAVYFCASGFGGQGQNTEAFFGQGTRLTVV.

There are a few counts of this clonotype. DNA of the CDR3: TGTGCCAGCAGCTTATCACAAGAGGGGCGAGACACCGGGGAGCTGTTTTTT. Translating it yields CASSLSQEGRDTGELFF. The chain uses TRBV7-6 and TRBJ2-2; D may be TRBD1 or TRBD2 (5 bases each). CDR1 and CDR2 from the germline V gene are SGHVS and FNYEAQ. V was shortened by 2 bases and J by 3 bases, with 16 bases between the two germline ends. The CDR3 totals 17 residues.

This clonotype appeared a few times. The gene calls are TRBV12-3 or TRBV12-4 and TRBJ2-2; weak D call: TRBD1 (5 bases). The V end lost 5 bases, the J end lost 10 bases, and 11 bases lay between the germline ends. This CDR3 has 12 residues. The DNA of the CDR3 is TGTGCCAGCAGTAGACAGTCCGTGGAGCTGTTTTTT. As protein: CASSRQSVELFF.

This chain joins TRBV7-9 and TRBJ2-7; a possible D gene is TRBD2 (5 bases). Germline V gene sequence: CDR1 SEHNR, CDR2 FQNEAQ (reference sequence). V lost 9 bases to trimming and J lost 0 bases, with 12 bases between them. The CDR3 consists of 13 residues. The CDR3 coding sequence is TGTGCCAGTGATGAGGGAAGCTCCTACGAGCAGTACTTC. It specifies CASDEGSSYEQYF.

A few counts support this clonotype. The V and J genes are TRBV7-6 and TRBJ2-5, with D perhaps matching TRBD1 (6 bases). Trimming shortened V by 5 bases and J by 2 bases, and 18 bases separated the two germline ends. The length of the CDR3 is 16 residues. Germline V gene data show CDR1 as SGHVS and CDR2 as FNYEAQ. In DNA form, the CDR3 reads TGTGCCAGCAGCCCCGGCCAGGGGTTCGCGCAAGAGACCCAGTACTTC. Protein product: CASSPGQGFAQETQYF. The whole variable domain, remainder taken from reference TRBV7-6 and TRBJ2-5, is GAGVSQSPRYKVTKRGQDVALRCDPISGHVSLYWYRQALGQGPEFLTYFNYEAQQDKSGLPNDRFSAERPEGSISTLTIQRTEQRDSAMYRCASSPGQGFAQETQYFGPGTRLLVL.

The CDR3 region is CSARVGLRRGYTF. The CDR3 DNA sequence: TGCAGTGCTAGAGTAGGATTAAGGAGGGGCTACACCTTC. The V and J genes are TRBV20-1 and TRBJ1-2, with D uncertain. V dropped 1 base and J dropped 8 bases, with 14 bases sitting between them. Germline V CDR1 and CDR2: DFQATT, SNEGSKA (reference sequence). The CDR3 extends over 13 amino acids.

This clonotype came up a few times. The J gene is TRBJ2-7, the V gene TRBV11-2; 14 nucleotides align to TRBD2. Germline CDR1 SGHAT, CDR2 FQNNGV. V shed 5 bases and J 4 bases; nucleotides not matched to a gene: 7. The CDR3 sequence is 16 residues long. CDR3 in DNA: TGTGCCAGCAGCCTATCCGGGACTAGCGGGAGATACGAGCAGTACTTC. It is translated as CASSLSGTSGRYEQYF.

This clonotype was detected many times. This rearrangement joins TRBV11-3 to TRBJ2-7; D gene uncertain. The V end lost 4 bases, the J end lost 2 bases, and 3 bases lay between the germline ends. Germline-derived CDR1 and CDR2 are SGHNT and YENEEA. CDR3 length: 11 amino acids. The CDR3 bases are TGTGCCAGCAGCTACACCTACGAGCAGTACTTC. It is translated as CASSYTYEQYF.

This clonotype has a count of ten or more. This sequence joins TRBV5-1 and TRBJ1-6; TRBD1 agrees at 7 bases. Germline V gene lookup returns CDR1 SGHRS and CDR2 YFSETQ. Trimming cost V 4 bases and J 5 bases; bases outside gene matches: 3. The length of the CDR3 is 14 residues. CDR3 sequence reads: CASSTGQNNSPLHF. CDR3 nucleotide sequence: TGCGCCAGCAGCACGGGACAGAATAATTCACCCCTCCACTTT.

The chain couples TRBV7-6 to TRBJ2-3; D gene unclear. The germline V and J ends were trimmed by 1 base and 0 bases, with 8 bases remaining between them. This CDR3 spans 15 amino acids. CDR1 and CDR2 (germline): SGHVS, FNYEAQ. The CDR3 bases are TGTGCCAGCAGCTTAGATAAGGGAAGCACAGATACGCAGTATTTT. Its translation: CASSLDKGSTDTQYF.

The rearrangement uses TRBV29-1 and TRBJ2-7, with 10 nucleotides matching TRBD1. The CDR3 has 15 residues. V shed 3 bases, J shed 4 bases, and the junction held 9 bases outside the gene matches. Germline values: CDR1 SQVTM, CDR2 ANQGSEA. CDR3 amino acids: CSVDSAGTGVYEQYF. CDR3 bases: TGCAGCGTTGACTCCGCCGGGACAGGGGTTTACGAGCAGTACTTC.

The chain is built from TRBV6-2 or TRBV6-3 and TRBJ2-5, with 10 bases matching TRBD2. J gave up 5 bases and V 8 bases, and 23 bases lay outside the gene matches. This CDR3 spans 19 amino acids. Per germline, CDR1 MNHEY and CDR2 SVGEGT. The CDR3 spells CASSLRPQREGRGWETQYF. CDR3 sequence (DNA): TGTGCCAGCTCCCTAAGGCCCCAGCGGGAGGGCCGGGGTTGGGAGACCCAGTACTTC.

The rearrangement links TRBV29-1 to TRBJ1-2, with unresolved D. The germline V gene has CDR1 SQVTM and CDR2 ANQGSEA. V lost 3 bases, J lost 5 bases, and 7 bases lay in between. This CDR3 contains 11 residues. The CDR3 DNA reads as TGCAGCGTTGATTCGCTATATGGCTACACCTTC. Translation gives CSVDSLYGYTF. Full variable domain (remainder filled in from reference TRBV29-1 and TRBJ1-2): SAVISQKPSRDICQRGTSLTIQCQVDSQVTMMFWYRQQPGQSLTLIATANQGSEATYESGFVIDKFPISRPNLTFSTLTVSNMSPEDSSIYLCSVDSLYGYTFGSGTRLTVV.

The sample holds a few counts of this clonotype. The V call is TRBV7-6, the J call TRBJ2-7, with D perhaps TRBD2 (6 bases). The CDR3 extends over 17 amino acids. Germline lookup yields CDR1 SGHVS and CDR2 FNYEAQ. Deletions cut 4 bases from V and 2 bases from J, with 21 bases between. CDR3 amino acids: CASSSPGTDSKPYEQYF. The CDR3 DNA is TGTGCCAGCAGCTCCCCCGGGACTGATTCTAAACCCTACGAGCAGTACTTC.

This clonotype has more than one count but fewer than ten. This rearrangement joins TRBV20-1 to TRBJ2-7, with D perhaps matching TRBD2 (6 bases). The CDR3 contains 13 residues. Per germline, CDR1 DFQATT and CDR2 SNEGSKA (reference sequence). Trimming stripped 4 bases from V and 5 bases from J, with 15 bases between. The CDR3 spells CSANFGSSHEQYF. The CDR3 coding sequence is TGCAGTGCTAATTTCGGGAGTAGCCACGAGCAGTACTTC.

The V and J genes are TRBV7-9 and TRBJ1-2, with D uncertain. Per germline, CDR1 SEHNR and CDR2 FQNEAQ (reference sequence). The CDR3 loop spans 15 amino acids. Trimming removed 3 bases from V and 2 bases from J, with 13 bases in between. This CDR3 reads CASSFRSNPNYGYTF. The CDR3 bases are TGTGCCAGCAGCTTCCGGTCTAACCCCAACTATGGCTACACCTTC.